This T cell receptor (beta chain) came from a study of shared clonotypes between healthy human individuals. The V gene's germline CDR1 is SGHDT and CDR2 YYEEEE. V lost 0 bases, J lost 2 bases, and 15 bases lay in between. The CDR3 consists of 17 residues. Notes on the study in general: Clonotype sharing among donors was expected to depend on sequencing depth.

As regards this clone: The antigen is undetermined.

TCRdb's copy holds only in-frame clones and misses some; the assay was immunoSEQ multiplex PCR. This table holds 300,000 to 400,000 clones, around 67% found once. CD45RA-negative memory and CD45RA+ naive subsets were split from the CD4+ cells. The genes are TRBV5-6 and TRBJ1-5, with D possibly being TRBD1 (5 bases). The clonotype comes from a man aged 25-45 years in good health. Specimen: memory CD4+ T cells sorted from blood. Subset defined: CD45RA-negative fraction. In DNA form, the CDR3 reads TGTGCCAGCAGCTTGGAGGGCTTAGGGACGGGCAATCAGCCCCAGCATTTT. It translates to CASSLEGLGTGNQPQHF.